This TCR beta chain stems from a study of blood T cell repertoires in COVID-19 (dated by TCRdb to the early 2020s). With regard to the full study: The collaborator samples originated in the United States, Italy and Spain and spanned the acute and convalescent phases of COVID-19. Nearly every sample came with metadata listing a de-identified subject ID, COVID-19 status, age in years and sex. The material from the prospective study consisted of cDNA or gDNA derived from T cells, B-cell-depleted T cells, or PBMCs. Samples came from the ongoing ImmuneRACE study (first 160 participants) plus 1,254 subjects from 6 global collaborators. Deeply sampled blood TCRbeta repertoires from subjects exposed to, actively infected with, or recovered from COVID-19 were included in the dataset. HLA class I and class II types, where available, came from metadata supplied by the sample provider rather than from assay-based typing. A freely available public database, intended as a resource for researchers studying the immune response to SARS-CoV-2, is where the repertoires were released. Results and caveats for the whole study, not just this receptor: Clinical and demographic metadata were provided uncurated, with the amount varying by source and participant.

At one collaborating source in Seattle, patients were enrolled during active infection and were followed longitudinally through the course of disease. Whole blood was collected in K2EDTA tubes by collaborating institutions according to the institutions' own protocols. Collaborator samples were shipped for TCRbeta analysis as frozen whole blood, isolated PBMCs, or DNA extracted from either sample type. TCRbeta CDR3 regions were amplified from genomic DNA using the immunoSEQ Assay, a bias-controlled multiplex PCR. The authors' analysis ran thus. The number of nucleated cells in each sample was estimated from the amplification of reference gene primers within the assay. Sequence reads were collapsed and filtered to measure the absolute abundance of every unique TCRbeta CDR3 rearrangement. Productive Simpson clonality was computed per sample as the square root of Simpson's diversity index over productive rearrangements. Drawn from immuneACCESS, this table holds only the in-frame rearrangements with V and J called that TCRdb kept. Clones are partly lost; checked studies trace under half to an unresolved V gene and leave the rest unexplained. V and J calls and clone size are copied from that table; D and trimming were computed from the DNA. This sample lists 150,000 to 200,000 clones; approximately 87% were detected once. Together, the top ten hold over 9.5% of the sample.

There are a few counts of this clone. Its specific antigen is unknown. No base quality values were provided; no much bigger clone lies one nucleotide off. This sequence was found in a woman aged 55 to 70 with COVID-19, enrolled during active disease. Source material: peripheral blood.

At the DNA level, the sequence is TGTGCCAGCAGATCAGGGGGAGTAGCGGATACGCAGTATTTT. Its amino acids are CASRSGGVADTQYF. Recombination connected TRBV28 to TRBJ2-3; the junction holds 7 bases that match TRBD1. Per the germline V gene, MDHEN is the CDR1 and SYDVKM is the CDR2. The cysteine opens and the phenylalanine closes a CDR3 of 14 amino acids. Only the CDR3 region is kept as DNA, spanning 42 bases read in frame from base 1. Trimming takes 6 bases off V and 6 bases off J; junction bases not matched to a gene: 9. When the CDR3 is completed using the reference TRBV28 and TRBJ2-3 genes on either side, the full variable domain is DVKVTQSSRYLVKRTGEKVFLECVQDMDHENMFWYRQDPGLGLRLIYFSYDVKMKEKGDIPEGYSVSREKKERFSLILESASTNQTSMYLCASRSGGVADTQYFGPGTRLTVL.